Sequencing of this TCR beta chain was carried out in a study of tumor-infiltrating lymphocytes in oesophageal squamous cell carcinoma. TCRdb reprocessed the PCR reads with MiXCR, giving one entry per CDR3 protein. Of about 20,000 distinct CDR3 sequences in the sample, roughly 39% were seen once. The clonotype was recovered from a male donor with esophageal squamous cell carcinoma. The source material was normal esophageal tissue next to the tumor.

In DNA, the CDR3 is TGTGCCAGCAGCCCCGTAGCGGGGGGCACAGATACGCAGTATTTT. Amino acids: CASSPVAGGTDTQYF. This rearrangement joins TRBV7-3 to TRBJ2-3; 9 nucleotides align to TRBD2. This CDR3 is built from 15 residues. The germline V gene encodes CDR1 SGHTA and CDR2 FQGTGA. J gave up 1 base and V 5 bases, and 4 bases lay outside the gene matches.